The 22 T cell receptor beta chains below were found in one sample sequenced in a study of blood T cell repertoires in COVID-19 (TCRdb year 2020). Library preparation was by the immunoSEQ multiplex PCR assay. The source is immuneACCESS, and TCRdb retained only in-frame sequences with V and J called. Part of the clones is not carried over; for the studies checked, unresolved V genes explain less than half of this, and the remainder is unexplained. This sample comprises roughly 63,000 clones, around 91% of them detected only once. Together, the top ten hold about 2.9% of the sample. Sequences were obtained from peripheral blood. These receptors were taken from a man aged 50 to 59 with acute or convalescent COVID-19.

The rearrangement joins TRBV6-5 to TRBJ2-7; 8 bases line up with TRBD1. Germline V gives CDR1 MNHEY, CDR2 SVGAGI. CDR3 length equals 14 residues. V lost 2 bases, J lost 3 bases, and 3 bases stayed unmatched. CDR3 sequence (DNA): TGTGCCAGCAGTTACGGGACAGGCTACTACGAGCAGTACTTC. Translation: CASSYGTGYYEQYF.

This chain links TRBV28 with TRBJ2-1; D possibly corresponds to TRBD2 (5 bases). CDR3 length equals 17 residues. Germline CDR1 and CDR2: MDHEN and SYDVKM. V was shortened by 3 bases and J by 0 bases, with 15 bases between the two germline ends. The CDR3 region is CASSFAASRSSYNEQFF. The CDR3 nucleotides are TGTGCCAGCAGTTTTGCGGCTAGCAGGAGCTCCTACAATGAGCAGTTCTTC. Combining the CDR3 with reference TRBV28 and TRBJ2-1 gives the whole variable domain DVKVTQSSRYLVKRTGEKVFLECVQDMDHENMFWYRQDPGLGLRLIYFSYDVKMKEKGDIPEGYSVSREKKERFSLILESASTNQTSMYLCASSFAASRSSYNEQFFGPGTRLTVL.

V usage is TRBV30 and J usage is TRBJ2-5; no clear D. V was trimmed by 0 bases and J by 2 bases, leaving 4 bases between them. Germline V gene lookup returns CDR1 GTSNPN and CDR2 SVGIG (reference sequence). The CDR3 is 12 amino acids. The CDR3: CAWSVLQETQYF. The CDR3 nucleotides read TGTGCCTGGAGTGTCCTACAAGAGACCCAGTACTTC. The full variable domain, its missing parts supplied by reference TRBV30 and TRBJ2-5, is SQTIHQWPATLVQPVGSPLSLECTVEGTSNPNLYWYRQAAGRGLQLLFYSVGIGQISSEVPQNLSASRPQDRQFILSSKKLLLSDSGFYLCAWSVLQETQYFGPGTRLLVL.

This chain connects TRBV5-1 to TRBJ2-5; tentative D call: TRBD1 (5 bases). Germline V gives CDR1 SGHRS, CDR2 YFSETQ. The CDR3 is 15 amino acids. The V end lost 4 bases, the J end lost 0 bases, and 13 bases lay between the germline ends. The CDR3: CASSVRQINQETQYF. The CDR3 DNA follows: TGCGCCAGCAGCGTGCGACAGATCAACCAAGAGACCCAGTACTTC.

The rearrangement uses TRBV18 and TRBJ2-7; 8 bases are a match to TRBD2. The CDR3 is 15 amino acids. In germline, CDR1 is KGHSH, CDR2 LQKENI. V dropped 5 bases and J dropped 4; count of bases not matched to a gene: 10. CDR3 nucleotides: TGTGCCAGCTCAGTCCAGCGGGAGTTGGCGTACGAGCAGTACTTC. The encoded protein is CASSVQRELAYEQYF. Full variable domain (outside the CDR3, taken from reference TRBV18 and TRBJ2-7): NAGVMQNPRHLVRRRGQEARLRCSPMKGHSHVYWYRQLPEEGLKFMVYLQKENIIDESGMPKERFSAEFPKEGPSILRIQQVVRGDSAAYFCASSVQRELAYEQYFGPGTRLTVT.

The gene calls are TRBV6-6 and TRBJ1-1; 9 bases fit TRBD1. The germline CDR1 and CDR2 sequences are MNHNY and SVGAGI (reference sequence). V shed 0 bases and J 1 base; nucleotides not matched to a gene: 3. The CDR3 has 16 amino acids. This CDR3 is CASSYSPGQGNTEAFF. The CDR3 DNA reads TGTGCCAGCAGTTACTCTCCGGGACAGGGGAACACTGAAGCTTTCTTT.

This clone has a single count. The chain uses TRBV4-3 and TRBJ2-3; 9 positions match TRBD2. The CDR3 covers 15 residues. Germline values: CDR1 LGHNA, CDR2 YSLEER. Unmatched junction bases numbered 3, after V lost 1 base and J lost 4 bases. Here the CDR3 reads CASSQGVAGADTQYF. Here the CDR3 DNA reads TGCGCCAGCAGCCAAGGCGTAGCGGGAGCAGATACGCAGTATTTT.

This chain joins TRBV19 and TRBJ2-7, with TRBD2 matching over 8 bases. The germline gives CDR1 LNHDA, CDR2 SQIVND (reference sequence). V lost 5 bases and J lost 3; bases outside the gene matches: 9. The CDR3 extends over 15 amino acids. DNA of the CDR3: TGTGCCAGTAGTGAGGGACTAGGGTTTATCTACGAGCAGTACTTC. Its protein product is CASSEGLGFIYEQYF.

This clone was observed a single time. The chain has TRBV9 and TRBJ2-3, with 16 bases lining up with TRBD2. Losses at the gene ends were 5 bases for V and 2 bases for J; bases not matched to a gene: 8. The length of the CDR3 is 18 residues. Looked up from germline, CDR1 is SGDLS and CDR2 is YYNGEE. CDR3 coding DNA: TGTGCCAGCAGTGTGGGGGGACTAGCGGGAGGGAACACAGATACGCAGTATTTT. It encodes CASSVGGLAGGNTDTQYF.

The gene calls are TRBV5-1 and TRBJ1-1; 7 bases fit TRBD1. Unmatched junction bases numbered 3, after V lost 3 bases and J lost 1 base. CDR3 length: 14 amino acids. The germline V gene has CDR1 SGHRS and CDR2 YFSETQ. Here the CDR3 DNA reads TGCGCCAGCAGCTCACAGGGGACGAACACTGAAGCTTTCTTT. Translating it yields CASSSQGTNTEAFF.

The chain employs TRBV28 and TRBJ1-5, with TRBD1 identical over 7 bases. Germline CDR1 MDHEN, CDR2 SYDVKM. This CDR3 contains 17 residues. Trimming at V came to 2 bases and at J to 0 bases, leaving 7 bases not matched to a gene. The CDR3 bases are TGTGCCAGCAGTTTAGGGACAGCCCTATCTAGCAATCAGCCCCAGCATTTT. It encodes CASSLGTALSSNQPQHF.

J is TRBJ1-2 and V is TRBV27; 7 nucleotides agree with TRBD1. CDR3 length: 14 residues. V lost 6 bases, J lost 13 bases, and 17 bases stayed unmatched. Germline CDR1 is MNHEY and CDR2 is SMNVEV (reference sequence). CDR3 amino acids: CASSPGQLTVSVTF. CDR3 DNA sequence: TGTGCCAGCAGCCCGGGACAGCTCACCGTCTCGGTCACCTTC.

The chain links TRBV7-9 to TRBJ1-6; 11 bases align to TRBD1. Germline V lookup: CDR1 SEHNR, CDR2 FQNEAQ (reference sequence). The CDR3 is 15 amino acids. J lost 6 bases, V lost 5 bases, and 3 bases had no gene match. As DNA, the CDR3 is TGTGCCAGCAGCGGACAGGGGGCAGGTAATTCACCCCTCCACTTT. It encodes CASSGQGAGNSPLHF.

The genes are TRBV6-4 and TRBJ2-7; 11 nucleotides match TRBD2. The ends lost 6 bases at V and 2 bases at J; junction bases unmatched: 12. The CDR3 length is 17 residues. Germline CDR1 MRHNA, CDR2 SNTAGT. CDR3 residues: CASREMNGTSGPYEQYF. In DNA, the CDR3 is TGTGCCAGCAGAGAGATGAACGGGACTAGCGGCCCCTACGAGCAGTACTTC.

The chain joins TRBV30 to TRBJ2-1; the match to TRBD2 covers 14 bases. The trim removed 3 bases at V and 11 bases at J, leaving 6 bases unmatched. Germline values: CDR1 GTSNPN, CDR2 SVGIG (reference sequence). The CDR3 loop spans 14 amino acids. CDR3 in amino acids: CAWSPRLAGGKQFF. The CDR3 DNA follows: TGTGCCTGGAGCCCACGACTAGCGGGAGGGAAGCAGTTCTTC.

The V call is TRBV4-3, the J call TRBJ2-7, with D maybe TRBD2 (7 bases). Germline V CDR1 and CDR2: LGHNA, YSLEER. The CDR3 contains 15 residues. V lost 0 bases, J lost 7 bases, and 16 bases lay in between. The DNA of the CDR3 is TGCGCCAGCAGCCAAGAACACGCGGGGGCGAGGGAGCAGTACTTC. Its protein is CASSQEHAGAREQYF.

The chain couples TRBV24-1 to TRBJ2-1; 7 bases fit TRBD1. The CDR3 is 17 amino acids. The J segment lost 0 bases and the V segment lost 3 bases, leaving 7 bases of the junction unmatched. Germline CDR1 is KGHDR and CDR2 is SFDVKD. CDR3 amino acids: CATSDPGTASSYNEQFF. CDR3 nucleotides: TGTGCCACCAGTGATCCGGGGACAGCGAGCTCCTACAATGAGCAGTTCTTC.

The CDR3 DNA reads TGCGCCAGCAGCTTGCCAGGGGCCCCCTATGGCTACACCTTC. Translated, it gives CASSLPGAPYGYTF. This chain uses TRBV5-1 with TRBJ1-2; D possibly corresponds to TRBD1 (6 bases). Trimming removed 1 base from V and 4 bases from J, with 11 bases in between. The CDR3 length is 14 residues. Germline loops: CDR1 SGHRS, CDR2 YFSETQ.

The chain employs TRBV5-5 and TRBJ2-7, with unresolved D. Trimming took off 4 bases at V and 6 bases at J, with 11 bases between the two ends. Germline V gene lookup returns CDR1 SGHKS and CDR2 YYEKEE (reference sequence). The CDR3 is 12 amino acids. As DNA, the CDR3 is TGTGCCAGCAGCCGAACCGGTCGCGAGCAGTACTTC. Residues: CASSRTGREQYF.

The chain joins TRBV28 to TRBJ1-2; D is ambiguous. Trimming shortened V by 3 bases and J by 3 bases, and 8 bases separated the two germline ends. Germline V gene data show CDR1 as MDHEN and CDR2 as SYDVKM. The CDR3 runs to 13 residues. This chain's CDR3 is CASSLGRHYGYTF. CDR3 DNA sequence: TGTGCCAGCAGTTTGGGCCGGCACTATGGCTACACCTTC.

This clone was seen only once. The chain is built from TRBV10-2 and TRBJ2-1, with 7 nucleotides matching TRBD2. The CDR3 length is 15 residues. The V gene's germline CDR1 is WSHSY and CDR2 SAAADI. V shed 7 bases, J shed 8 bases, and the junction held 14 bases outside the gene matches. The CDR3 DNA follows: TGCGCCAGCAAGAAGGAGGTGGCGGGGGTCTATGAGCAGTTCTTC. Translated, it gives CASKKEVAGVYEQFF.

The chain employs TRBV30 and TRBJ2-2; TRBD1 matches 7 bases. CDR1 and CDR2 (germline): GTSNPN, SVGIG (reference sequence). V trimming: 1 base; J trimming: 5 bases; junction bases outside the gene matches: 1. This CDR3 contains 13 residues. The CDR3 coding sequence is TGTGCCTGGAGTGAACAGGGGACCGGGGAGCTGTTTTTT. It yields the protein CAWSEQGTGELFF.